The source of this T cell receptor (beta chain) is a study of blood T cell repertoires in COVID-19. As for the study in general: Sites across the United States, Italy and Spain contributed samples from acute and convalescent COVID-19.

The CDR3 is 19 residues long. Germline lookup yields CDR1 LNHNV and CDR2 YYDKDF (reference sequence). The V segment lost 0 bases and the J segment 0 bases; nucleotides outside the gene matches: 9. Across about two dozen US areas, participants ranged in age from about 18 to 90 years. Cohort 3 donors were reported recovered after two negative PCRs, clearance, or symptom resolution. Data came from immunoSEQ multiplex PCR; TCRdb stores just in-frame clones and leaves some out. This table has approximately 400,000 clones, over 80% appearing once. Input material: PBMCs or T cells enriched from blood (not recorded which). The J gene is TRBJ1-3, the V gene TRBV15, with 9 bases that match TRBD1. This sequence was found in a woman aged 50 to 60 who had recovered from COVID-19. As DNA, the CDR3 is TGTGCCACCAGCAGAGATTCAAGGCGGACAGGGGCCTCTGGAAACACCATATATTTT. This codes for CATSRDSRRTGASGNTIYF. The full variable domain, rest sourced from reference TRBV15 and TRBJ1-3, is DAMVIQNPRYQVTQFGKPVTLSCSQTLNHNVMYWYQQKSSQAPKLLFHYYDKDFNNEADTPDNFQSRRPNTSFCFLDIRSPGLGDTAMYLCATSRDSRRTGASGNTIYFGEGSWLTVV.